A selection of T cell receptor beta chains follows, all from one sample in a study of T cells in localized non-small cell lung cancer. Sequencing used immunoSEQ multiplex PCR; TCRdb keeps in-frame clones, though not all of them. This table has about 29,000 clones, roughly 89% appearing once. This sample comprised peripheral blood, obtained before any cancer treatment. Source of these receptors: a male donor at least 60 years old with stage I lung adenocarcinoma. Each CDR3 is given without its conserved first and last residue. Fields, in order: CDR3 protein, D gene, CDR3 length, V gene. The D gene is left open where the match is weak.

CDR3 protein: ASSLRTLNTDTQY
D gene: .
CDR3 length: 13
V gene: TRBV5-8

CDR3 protein: ALRRSGGYT
D gene: .
CDR3 length: 9
V gene: TRBV30

CDR3 protein: ASSPSPGETDTQY
D gene: .
CDR3 length: 13
V gene: TRBV10-2

CDR3 protein: ARSVRDAGLRTYEQY
D gene: .
CDR3 length: 15
V gene: TRBV5-3

CDR3 protein: ASSGGLPRLYEQY
D gene: TRBD2
CDR3 length: 13
V gene: TRBV2

CDR3 protein: ASSSQGAPVGEQY
D gene: TRBD1
CDR3 length: 13
V gene: TRBV6-6

CDR3 protein: AWSARGREAF
D gene: .
CDR3 length: 10
V gene: TRBV30

CDR3 protein: ASSYSLGGSGNTIY
D gene: .
CDR3 length: 14
V gene: TRBV6-5

CDR3 protein: ASSQQGPNQPQH
D gene: .
CDR3 length: 12
V gene: TRBV2

CDR3 protein: ASSSTGEETQY
D gene: TRBD1
CDR3 length: 11
V gene: TRBV5-1